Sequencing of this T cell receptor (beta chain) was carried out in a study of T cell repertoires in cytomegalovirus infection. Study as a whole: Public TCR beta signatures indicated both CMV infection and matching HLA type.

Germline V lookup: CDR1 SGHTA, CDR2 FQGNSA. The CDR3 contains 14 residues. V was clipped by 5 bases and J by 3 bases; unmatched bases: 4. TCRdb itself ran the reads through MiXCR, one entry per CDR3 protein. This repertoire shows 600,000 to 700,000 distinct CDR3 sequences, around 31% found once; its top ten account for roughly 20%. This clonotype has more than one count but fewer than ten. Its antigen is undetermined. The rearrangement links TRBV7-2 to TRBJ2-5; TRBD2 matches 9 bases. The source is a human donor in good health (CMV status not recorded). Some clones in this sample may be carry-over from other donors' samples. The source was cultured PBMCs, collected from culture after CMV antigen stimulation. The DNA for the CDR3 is TGTGCCAGCAGCCGCGGGAGGGCCGAAGAGACCCAGTACTTC. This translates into CASSRGRAEETQYF.